Given below is one T cell receptor beta chain in context. These data belong to a study of technical replicates of blood from a few donors. This CDR3 contains 13 residues. The germline V and J ends were trimmed by 4 bases and 6 bases, with 10 bases remaining between them. CDR1 is SGHTA and CDR2 is FQGNSA in the germline V gene. The assay was immunoSEQ multiplex PCR, and TCRdb's table has in-frame clones only and misses some. The data hold around 100,000 clones, with 95% observed a single time. J is TRBJ1-5 and V is TRBV7-2; no reliable D call. This receptor was obtained from a human donor in good health. Source material: T cells isolated from PBMCs. DNA of the CDR3: TGTGCCAGCAGCTCTTTTAGCGGTCAGCCCCAGCATTTT. Protein sequence: CASSSFSGQPQHF.